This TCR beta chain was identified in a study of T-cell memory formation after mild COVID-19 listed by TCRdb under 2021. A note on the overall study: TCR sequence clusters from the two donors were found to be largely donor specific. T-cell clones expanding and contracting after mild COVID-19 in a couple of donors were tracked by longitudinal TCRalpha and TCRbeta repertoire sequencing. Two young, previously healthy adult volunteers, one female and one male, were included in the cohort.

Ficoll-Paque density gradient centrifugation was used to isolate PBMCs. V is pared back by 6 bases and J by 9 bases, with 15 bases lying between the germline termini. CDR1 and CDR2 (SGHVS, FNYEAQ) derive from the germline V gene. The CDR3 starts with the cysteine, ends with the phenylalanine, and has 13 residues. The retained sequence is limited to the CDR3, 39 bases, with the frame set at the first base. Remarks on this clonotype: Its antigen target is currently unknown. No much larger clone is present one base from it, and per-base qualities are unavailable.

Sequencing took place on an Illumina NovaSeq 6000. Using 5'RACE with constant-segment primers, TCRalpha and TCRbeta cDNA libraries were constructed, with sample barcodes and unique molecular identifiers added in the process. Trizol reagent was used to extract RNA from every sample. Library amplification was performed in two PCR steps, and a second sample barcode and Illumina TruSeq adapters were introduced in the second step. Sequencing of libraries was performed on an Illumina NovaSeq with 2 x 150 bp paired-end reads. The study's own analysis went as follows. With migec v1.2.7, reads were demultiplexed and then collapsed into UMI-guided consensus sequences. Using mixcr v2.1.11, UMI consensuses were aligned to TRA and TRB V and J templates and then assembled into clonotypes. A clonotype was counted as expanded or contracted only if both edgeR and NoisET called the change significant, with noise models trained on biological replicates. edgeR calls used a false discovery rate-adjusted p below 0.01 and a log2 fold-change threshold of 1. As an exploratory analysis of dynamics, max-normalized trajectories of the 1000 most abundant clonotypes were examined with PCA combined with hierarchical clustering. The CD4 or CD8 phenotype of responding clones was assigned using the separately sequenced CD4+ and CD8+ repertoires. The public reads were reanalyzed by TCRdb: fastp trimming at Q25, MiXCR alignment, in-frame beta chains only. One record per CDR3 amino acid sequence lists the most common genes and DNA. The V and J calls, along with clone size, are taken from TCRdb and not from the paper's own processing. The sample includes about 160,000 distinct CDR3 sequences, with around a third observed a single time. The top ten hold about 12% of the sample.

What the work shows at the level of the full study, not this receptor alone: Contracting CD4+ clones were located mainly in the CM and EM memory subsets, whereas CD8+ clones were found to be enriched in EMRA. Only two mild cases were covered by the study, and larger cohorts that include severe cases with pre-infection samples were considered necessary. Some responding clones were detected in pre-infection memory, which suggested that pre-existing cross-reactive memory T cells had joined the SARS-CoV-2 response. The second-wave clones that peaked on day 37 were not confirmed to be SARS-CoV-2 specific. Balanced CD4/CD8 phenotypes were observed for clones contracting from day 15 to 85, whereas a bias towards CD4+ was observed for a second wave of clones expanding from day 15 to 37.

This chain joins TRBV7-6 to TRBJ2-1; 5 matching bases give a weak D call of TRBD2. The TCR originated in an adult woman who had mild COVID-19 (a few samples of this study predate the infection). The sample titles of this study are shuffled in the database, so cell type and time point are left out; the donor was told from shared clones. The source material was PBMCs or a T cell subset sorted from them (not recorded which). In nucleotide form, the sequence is TGTGCCAGCAGTCGGACTGACATTGCTGAGCAGTTCTTC. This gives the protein CASSRTDIAEQFF.